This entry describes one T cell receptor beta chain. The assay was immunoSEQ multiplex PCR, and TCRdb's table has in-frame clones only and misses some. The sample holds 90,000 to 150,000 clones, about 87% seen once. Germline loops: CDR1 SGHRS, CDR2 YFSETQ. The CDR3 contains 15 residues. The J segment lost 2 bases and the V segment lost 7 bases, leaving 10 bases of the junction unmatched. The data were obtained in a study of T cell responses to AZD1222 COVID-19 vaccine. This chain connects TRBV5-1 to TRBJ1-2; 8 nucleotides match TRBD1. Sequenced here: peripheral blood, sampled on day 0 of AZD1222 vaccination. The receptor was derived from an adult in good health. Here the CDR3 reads CASRATQGENYGYTF. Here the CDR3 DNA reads TGCGCCAGCCGTGCCACACAGGGGGAGAACTATGGCTACACCTTC.